This T cell receptor beta chain was sequenced during a study of read filtering for tumor transcriptome and immune sequencing. The CDR3 has 15 amino acids. Germline lookup yields CDR1 MNHEY and CDR2 SVGEGT. The V segment lost 2 bases and the J segment 6 bases; nucleotides outside the gene matches: 4. This clonotype was seen repeatedly, ten times or more. Its antigen is currently unknown. Molecular barcoded adaptors covering alpha/delta and beta/gamma chains were used on approximately 400 ng RNA. TCRdb redid the calling of the reads with MiXCR, one entry per CDR3 protein. The sample yields 130,000 or so distinct CDR3 sequences, approximately 13% seen once. Study conclusions and caveats: Single-read clonotypes: around 81% of IR-seq clonotypes (about 3.5% of reads), about 70% of RNA-seq clonotypes (roughly 49% of reads). RNA-seq captured clonotypes less deeply and reliably than IR-seq.

The sequence came from a donor at least 40 years old with multiple myeloma. Sequencing was performed on a population of CD138-negative cells sorted from bone marrow. J is TRBJ2-1 and V is TRBV6-2 or TRBV6-3, with TRBD2 identical over 10 bases. The CDR3 region has the DNA TGTGCCAGCAGTTACAGGACTAGCGGATTCAATGAGCAGTTCTTC. It encodes CASSYRTSGFNEQFF.